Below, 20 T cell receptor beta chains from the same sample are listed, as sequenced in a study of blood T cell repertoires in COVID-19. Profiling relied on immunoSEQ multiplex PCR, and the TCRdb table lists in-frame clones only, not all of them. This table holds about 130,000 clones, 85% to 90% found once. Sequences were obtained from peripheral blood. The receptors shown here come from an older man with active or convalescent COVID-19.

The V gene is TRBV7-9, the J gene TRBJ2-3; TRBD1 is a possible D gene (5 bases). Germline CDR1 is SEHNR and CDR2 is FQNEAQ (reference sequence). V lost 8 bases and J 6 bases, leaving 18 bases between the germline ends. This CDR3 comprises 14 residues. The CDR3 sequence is CASSQGNQVDTQYF. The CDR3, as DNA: TGTGCCAGCTCGCAGGGAAACCAGGTTGATACGCAGTATTTT.

The CDR3 region has the DNA TGTGCCAGTCCGCGCAGGCTTAATCAGCCCCAGCATTTT. The encoded protein is CASPRRLNQPQHF. The chain is built from TRBV11-3 and TRBJ1-5; D gene uncertain. CDR1 and CDR2 (germline): SGHNT, YENEEA. This CDR3 has 13 amino acids. The V gene lost 9 bases and the J gene lost 4 bases, with 13 bases spanning the gap.

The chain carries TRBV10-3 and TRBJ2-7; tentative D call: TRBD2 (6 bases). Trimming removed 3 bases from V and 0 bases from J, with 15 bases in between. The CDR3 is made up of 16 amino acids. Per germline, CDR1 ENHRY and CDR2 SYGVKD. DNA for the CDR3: TGTGCCATCAGTGAAGGGGTAGCGGCCTACTCCTACGAGCAGTACTTC. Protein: CAISEGVAAYSYEQYF.

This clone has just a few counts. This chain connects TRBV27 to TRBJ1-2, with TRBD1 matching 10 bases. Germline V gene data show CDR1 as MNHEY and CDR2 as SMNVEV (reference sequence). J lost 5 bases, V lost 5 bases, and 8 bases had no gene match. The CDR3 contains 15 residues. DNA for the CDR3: TGTGCCAGCAGTCTGAGGACAGGGGGAAATTATGGCTACACCTTC. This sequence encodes CASSLRTGGNYGYTF.

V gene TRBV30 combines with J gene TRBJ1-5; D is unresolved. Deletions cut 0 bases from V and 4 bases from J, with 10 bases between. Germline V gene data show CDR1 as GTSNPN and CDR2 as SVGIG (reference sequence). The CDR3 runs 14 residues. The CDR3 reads CAWSVHGNNQPQHF. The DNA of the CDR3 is TGTGCCTGGAGTGTACACGGGAATAATCAGCCCCAGCATTTT.

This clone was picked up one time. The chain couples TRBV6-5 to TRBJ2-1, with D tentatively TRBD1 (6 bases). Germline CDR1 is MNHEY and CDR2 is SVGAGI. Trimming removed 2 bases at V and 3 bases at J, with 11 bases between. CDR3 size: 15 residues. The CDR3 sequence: CASSYQGGVYNEQFF. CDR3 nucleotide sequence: TGTGCCAGCAGTTACCAAGGGGGTGTCTACAATGAGCAGTTCTTC.

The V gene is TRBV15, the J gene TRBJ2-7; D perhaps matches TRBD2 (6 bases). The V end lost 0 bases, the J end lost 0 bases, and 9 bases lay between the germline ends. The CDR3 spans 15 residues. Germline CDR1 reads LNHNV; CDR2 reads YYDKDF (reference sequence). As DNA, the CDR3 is TGTGCCACCAGCAGAGATCCGGGAGACTCCTACGAGCAGTACTTC. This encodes CATSRDPGDSYEQYF.

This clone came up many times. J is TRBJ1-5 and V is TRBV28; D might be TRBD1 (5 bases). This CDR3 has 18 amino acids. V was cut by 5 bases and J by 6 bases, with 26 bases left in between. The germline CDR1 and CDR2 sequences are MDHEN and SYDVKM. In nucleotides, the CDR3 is TGTGCCAGCAGTGGGGAGGCGAGGACTCGCGGGGGGGGTCAGCCCCAGCATTTT. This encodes CASSGEARTRGGGQPQHF.

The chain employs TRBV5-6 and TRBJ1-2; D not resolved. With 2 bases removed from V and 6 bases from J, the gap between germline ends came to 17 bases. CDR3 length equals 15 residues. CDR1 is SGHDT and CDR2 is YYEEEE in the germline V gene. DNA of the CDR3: TGTGCCAGCAGCTTCCGGAACTCGGGAGCTAATGGCTACACCTTC. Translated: CASSFRNSGANGYTF.

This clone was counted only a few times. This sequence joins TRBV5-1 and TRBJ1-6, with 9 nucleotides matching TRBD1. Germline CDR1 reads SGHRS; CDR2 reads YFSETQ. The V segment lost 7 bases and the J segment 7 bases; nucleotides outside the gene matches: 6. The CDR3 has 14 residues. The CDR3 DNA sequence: TGCGCCAGCGCCCTCGGACAGGGGAATTCACCCCTCCACTTT. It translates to CASALGQGNSPLHF.

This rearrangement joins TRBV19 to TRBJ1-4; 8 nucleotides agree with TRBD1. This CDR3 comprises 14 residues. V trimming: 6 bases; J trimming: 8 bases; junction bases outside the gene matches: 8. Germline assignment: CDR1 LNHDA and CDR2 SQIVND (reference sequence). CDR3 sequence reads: CASRPQGAMEKLFF. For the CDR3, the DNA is TGTGCCAGTAGACCCCAGGGGGCTATGGAAAAACTGTTTTTT.

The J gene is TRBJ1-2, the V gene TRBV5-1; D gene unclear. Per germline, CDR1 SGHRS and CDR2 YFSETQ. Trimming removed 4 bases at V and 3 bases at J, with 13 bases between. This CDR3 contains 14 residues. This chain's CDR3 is CASSPIVGDYGYTF. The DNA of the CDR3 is TGCGCCAGCAGCCCGATTGTGGGAGACTATGGCTACACCTTC.

The CDR3 DNA is TGTGCCAGCAGACTAGGCGCCCAAGAGACCCAGTACTTC. This sequence encodes CASRLGAQETQYF. The rearrangement uses TRBV12-3 or TRBV12-4 and TRBJ2-5; the D gene is possibly TRBD2 (5 bases). The CDR3 loop spans 13 amino acids. V lost 6 bases and J lost 1, with 9 bases in between.

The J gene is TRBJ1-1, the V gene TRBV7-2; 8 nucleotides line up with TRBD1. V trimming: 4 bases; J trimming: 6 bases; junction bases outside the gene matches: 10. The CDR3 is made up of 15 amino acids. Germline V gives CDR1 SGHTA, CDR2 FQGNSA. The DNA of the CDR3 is TGTGCCAGCAGCTCAAGACGCGGACAGGGACCTGAAGCTTTCTTT. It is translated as CASSSRRGQGPEAFF.

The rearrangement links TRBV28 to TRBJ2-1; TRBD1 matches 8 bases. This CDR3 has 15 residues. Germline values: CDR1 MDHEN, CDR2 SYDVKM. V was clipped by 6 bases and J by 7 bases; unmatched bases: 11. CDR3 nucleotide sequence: TGTGCCAGCAGCTCACCGGGACAGGTCCAGAATGAGCAGTTCTTC. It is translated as CASSSPGQVQNEQFF.

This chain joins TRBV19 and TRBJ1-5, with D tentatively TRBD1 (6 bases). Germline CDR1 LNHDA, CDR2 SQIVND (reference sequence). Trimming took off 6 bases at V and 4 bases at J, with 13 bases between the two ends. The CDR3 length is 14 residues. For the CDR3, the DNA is TGTGCCAGTAGACAGACAGGAATTAATCAGCCCCAGCATTTT. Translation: CASRQTGINQPQHF.

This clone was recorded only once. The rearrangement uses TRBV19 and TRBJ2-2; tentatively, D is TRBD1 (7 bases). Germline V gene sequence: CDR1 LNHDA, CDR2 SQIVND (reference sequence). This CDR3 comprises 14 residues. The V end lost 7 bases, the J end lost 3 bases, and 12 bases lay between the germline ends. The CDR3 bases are TGTGCCAGTATCTCCAGGGGGGACACCGGGGAGCTGTTTTTT. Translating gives CASISRGDTGELFF.

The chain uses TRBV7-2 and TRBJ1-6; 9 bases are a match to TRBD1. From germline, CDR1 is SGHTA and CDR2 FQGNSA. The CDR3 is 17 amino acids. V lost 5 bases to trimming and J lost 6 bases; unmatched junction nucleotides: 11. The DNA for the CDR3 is TGTGCCAGCAGCCCGCAGGACAGGGGCCTCCGTAATTCACCCCTCCACTTT. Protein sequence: CASSPQDRGLRNSPLHF.

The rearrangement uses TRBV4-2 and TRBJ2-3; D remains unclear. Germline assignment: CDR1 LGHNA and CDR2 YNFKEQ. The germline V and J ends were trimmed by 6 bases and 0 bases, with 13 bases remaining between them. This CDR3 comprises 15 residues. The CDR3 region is CASSPIAGSTDTQYF. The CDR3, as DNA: TGTGCCAGCAGTCCCATAGCCGGGAGCACAGATACGCAGTATTTT.

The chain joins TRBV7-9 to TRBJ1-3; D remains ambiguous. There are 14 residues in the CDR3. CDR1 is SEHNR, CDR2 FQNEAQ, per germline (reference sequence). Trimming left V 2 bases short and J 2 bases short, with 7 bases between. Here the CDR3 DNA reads TGTGCCAGCAGCTTACCGGTTACTGGAAACACCATATATTTT. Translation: CASSLPVTGNTIYF.